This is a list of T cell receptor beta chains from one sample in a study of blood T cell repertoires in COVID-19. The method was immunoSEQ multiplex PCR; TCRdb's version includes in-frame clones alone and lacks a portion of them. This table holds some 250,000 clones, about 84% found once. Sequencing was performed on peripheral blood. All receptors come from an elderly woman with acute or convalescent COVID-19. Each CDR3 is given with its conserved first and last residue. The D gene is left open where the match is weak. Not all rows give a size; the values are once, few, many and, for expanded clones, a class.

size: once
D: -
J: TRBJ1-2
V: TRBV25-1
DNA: TGTGCCAGCAGTGAATGGGGGGGTAACTATGGCTACACCTTC
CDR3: CASSEWGGNYGYTF

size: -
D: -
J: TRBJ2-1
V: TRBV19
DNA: TGTGCCAGTAGTCGCGGAGGAGGCTCCTACAATGAGCAGTTCTTC
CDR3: CASSRGGGSYNEQFF

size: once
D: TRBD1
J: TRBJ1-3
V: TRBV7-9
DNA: TGTGCCAGCAGCTGGGATACAGGGGCTGGAAACACCATATATTTT
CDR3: CASSWDTGAGNTIYF

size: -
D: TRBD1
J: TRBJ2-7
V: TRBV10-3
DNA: TGTGCCATCAGTTCGGACAGGGGTTCTTACGAGCAGTACTTC
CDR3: CAISSDRGSYEQYF

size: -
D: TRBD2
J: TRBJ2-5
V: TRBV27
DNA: TGTGCCAGCAGTCTTAGCGGGGGAGAGACCCAGTACTTC
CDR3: CASSLSGGETQYF

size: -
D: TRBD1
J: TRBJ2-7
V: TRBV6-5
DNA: TGTGCCAGCAGCGACAGGGTTACTGACGAGCAGTACTTC
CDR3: CASSDRVTDEQYF

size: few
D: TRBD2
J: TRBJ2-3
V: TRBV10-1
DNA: TGCGCCAGCAGTGGACTAGCGGGAGGCCGGGGGAGCACAGATACGCAGTATTTT
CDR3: CASSGLAGGRGSTDTQYF

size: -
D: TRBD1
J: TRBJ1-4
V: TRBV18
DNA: TGTGCCAGCTCACCAACAGGGGGTCTTAATGAAAAACTGTTTTTT
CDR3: CASSPTGGLNEKLFF

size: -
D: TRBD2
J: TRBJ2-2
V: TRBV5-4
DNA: TGTGCCAGCAGCTTTAGCGGGAGATGGCCCGGGGAGCTGTTTTTT
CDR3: CASSFSGRWPGELFF

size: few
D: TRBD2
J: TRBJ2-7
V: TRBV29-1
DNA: TGCAGCGTTTCGAAGGGACTAGCCTTGCGCTACGAGCAGTACTTC
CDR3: CSVSKGLALRYEQYF

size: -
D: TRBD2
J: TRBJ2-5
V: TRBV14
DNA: TGTGCCAGCAGCCCCCGCGGGTGGCTAGCGGGGATCGTGTGGGAGACCCAGTACTTC
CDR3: CASSPRGWLAGIVWETQYF

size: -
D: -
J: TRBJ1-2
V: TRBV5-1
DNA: TGCGCCAGCAGCTCCTTGGACATCCATGGCTACACCTTC
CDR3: CASSSLDIHGYTF

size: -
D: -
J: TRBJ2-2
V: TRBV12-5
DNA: TGTGCTAGTGGTTTGGGAGGCGTTACGTCCTACACCGGGGAGCTGTTTTTT
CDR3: CASGLGGVTSYTGELFF

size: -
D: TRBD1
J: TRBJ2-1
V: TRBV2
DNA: TGTGCCAGCAGGGGTTTACAGGGGTACAATGAGCAGTTCTTC
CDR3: CASRGLQGYNEQFF

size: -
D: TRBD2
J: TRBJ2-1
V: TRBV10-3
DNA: TGTGCCATCAGCATTAGGGGCGGGAGAAGCGACAATGAGCAGTTCTTC
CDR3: CAISIRGGRSDNEQFF

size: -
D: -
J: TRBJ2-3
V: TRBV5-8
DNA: TGTGCCAGCAGCTCAGAGGGTCTTAGCACAGATACGCAGTATTTT
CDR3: CASSSEGLSTDTQYF

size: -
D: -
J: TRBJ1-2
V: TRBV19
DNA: TGTGCCAGTAGAAGTGAGGGAGGTATCTATGGCTACACCTTC
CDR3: CASRSEGGIYGYTF

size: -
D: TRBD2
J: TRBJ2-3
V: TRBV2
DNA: TGTGCCAGCAGTGCTAGCCGGGGGGACACAGATACGCAGTATTTT
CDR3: CASSASRGDTDTQYF

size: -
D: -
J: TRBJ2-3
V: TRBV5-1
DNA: TGCGCCAGCAGCTTTCCCAGCGCCGGAGATACGCAGTATTTT
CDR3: CASSFPSAGDTQYF

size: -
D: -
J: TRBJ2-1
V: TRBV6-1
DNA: TGTGCCAGCAGTGAAGCGTCCCAGGGGAATGAGCAGTTCTTC
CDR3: CASSEASQGNEQFF

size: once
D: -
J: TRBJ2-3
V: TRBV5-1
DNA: TGCGCCAGCAGCGCGCCAGGGTTGCAGGATACGCAGTATTTT
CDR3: CASSAPGLQDTQYF

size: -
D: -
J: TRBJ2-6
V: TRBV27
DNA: TGTGCCAGCAGTTTATCCGCGGGCTCTGGGGCCAACGTCCTGACTTTC
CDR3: CASSLSAGSGANVLTF

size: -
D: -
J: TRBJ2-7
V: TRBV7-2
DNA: TGTGCCAGCAGCCTCCCGGGTAGTCACGAGCAGTACTTC
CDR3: CASSLPGSHEQYF

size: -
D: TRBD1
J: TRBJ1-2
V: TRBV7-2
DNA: TGTGCCAGCAGGAGGGGGACAGGCTATGGCTACACCTTC
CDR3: CASRRGTGYGYTF

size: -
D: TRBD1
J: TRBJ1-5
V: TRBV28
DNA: TGTGCCAGCAGGATCAGGGGGCAATCACAGAGGCAGCATTTT
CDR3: CASRIRGQSQRQHF

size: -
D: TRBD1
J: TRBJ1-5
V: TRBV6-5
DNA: TGTGCCAGCAGTACACAGGGGAATCAGCCCCAGCATTTT
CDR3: CASSTQGNQPQHF

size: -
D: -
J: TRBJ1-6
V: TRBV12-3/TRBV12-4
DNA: TGTGCCAGCACCCCCGGTGCGTCACCCCTCCACTTT
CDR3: CASTPGASPLHF

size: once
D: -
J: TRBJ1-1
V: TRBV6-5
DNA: TGTGCCAGCATACAGCAAACGGGGACTGAAGCTTTCTTT
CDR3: CASIQQTGTEAFF

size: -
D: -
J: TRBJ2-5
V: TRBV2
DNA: TGTGCCAGCAGCGGCAGGGGAAGAGAGACCCAGTACTTC
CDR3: CASSGRGRETQYF

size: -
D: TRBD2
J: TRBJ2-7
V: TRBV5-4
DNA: TGTGCCAGCAGCCCAGGACTAGCGGGAGCCGAGCAGTACTTC
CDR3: CASSPGLAGAEQYF

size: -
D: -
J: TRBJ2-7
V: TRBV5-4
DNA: TGTGCCAGCAGCCCGGGGGGACAGGCATACGAGCAGTACTTC
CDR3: CASSPGGQAYEQYF

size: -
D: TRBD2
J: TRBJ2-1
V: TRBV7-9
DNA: TGTGCCAGCAGCTCCAACGCGACTAGCGGGGGGATACATATTAGGGCTCAGTTCTTC
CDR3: CASSSNATSGGIHIRAQFF

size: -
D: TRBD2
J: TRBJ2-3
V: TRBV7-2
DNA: TGTGCCAGCAGCTTAAGTTACGGGGGGGGAAGTACGCAGTATTTT
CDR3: CASSLSYGGGSTQYF

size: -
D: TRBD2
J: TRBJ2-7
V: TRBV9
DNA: TGTGCCAGCAGCGTAGACACTAGCGGGACCTACGAGCAGTACTTC
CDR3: CASSVDTSGTYEQYF

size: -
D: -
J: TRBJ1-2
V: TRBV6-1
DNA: TGTGCCAGCAGTGAAGCAGCTCTAGTATCTGGCTACACCTTC
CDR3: CASSEAALVSGYTF

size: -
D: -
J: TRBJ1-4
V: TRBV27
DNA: TGTGCCAGCAGTTTATCAGCCTTGAGGGCAACTAATGAAAAACTGTTTTTT
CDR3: CASSLSALRATNEKLFF

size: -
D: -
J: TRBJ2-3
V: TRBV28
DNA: TGTGCCAGCAGTCCTCGGGGGCTAGCGGAAACAGATACGCAGTATTTT
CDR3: CASSPRGLAETDTQYF

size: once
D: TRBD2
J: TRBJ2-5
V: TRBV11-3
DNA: TGTGCCAGCAGCCGCTCCGGGGGGTCGCAAGAGACCCAGTACTTC
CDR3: CASSRSGGSQETQYF

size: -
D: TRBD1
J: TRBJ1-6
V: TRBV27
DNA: TGTGCCAGCACCTGGGGGGACAGGGGCCATTCACCCCTCCACTTT
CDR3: CASTWGDRGHSPLHF

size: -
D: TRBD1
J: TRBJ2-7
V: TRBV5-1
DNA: TGCGCCAGCAGCTTGGCTGGGACAGGCTACGAGCAGTACTTC
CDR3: CASSLAGTGYEQYF

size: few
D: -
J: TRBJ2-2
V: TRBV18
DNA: TGTGCCAGCTCACCAAGGCAGGGTGGAACCGGGGAGCTGTTTTTT
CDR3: CASSPRQGGTGELFF

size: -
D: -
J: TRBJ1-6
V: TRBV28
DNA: TGTGCCAGCAGGACCCAGGGGTCAGCGGCACCCCTCCACTTT
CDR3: CASRTQGSAAPLHF

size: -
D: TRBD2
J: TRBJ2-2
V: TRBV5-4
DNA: TGTGCCAGCAGCTTGGCCGGGCGGGGGGGCCTTAGCACCGGGGAGCTGTTTTTT
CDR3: CASSLAGRGGLSTGELFF

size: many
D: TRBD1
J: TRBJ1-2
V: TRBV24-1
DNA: TGTGCCACCAGTGATTTGGGGACAGCGGCTGGCTACACCTTC
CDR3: CATSDLGTAAGYTF

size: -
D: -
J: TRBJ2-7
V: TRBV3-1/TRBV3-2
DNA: TGTGCCAGCAGCCAGATATCAGGGCCCTACGAGCAGTACTTC
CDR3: CASSQISGPYEQYF

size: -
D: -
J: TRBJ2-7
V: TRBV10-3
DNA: TGTGCCATCAGTGAGTCGGCAGTCTCCTACGAGCAGTACTTC
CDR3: CAISESAVSYEQYF

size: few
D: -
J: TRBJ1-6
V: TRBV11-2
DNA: TGTGCCAGCAGCTTAGACAGCTCCTATAATTCACCCCTCCACTTT
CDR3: CASSLDSSYNSPLHF

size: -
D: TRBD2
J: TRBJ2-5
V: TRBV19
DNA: TGTGCCACAACACATCCGGGACTAGCGGGGGAACAAGAGACCCAGTACTTC
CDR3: CATTHPGLAGEQETQYF

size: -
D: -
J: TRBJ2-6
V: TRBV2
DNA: TGTGCCAGCAGGAGGAGGGCTGGGGCCAACGTCCTGACTTTC
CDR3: CASRRRAGANVLTF

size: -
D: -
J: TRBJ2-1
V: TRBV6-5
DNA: TGTGCCAGCAGGGCGGCGTATTTACGTAGTGAGCAGTTCTTC
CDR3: CASRAAYLRSEQFF

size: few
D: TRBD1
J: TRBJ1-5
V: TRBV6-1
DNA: TGTGCCAGCAGTGGGACCAGGGGGACACCTAATCAGCCCCAGCATTTT
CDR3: CASSGTRGTPNQPQHF

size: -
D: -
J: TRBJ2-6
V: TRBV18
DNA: TGTGCCAGTTCACAACAGGGACAAGCCAACGTCCTGACTTTC
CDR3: CASSQQGQANVLTF

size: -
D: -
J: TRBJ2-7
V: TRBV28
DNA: TGTGCCAGCAGTTTTTGGTCTGGGACACTTTCCTACGAGCAGTACTTC
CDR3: CASSFWSGTLSYEQYF

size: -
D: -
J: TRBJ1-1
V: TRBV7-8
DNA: TGTGCCAGCAGCTTAGGAAACCTCAGGGGCCCGACTGAAGCTTTCTTT
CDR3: CASSLGNLRGPTEAFF